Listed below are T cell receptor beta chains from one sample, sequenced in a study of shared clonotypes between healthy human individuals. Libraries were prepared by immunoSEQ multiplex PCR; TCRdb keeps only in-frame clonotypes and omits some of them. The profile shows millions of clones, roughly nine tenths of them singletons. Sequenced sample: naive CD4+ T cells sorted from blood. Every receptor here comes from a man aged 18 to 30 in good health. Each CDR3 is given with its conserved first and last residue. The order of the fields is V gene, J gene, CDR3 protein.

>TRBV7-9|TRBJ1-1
CASSLLGAGDTEAFF
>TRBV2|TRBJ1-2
CASSGYLYGYTF
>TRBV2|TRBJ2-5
CASSGKTTAQETQYF
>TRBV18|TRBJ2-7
CASSPGRQGSYEQYF
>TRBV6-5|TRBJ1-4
CASRNLGGADEKLFF
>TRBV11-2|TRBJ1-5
CASSIDRGRNQPQHF
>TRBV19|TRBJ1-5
CASSILTGSNQPQHF
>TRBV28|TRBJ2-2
CASSKTNTGELFF
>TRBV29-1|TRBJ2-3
CSHESGGHTDTQYF
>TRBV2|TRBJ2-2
CASSEAGMGFSTTGELFF
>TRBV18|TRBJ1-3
CASSSTGATGNTIYF
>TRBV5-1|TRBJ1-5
CASSSMPQGNYNQPQHF
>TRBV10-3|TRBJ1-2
CAISVGASDTDGYTF
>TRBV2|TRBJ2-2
CASSGWSNTGELFF
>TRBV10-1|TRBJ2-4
CASPLPPLAKNIQYF
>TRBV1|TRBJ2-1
CTSTPPSEQFF
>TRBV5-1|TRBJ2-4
CASSLSSGTGANIQYF
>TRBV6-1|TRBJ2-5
CASSQERTQETQYF